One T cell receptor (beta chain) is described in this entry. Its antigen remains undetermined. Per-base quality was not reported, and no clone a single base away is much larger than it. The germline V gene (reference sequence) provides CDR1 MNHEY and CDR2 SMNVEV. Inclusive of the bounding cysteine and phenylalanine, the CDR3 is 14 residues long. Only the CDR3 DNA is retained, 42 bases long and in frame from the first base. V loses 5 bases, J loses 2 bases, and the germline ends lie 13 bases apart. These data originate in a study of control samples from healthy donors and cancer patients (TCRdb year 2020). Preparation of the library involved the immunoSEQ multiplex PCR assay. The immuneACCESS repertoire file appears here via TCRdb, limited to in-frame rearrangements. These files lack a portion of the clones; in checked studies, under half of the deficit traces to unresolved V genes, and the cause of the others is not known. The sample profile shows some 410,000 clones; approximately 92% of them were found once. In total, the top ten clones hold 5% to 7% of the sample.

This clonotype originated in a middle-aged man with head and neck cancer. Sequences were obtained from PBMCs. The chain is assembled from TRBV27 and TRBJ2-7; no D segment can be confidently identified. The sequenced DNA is TGTGCCAGCAGTCCCATGGGGAAACCCTACGAGCAGTACTTC. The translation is CASSPMGKPYEQYF.